The 25 T cell receptor beta chains in this list originate from one sample, sequenced in a study of PD-1 blockade in classical Hodgkin lymphoma. Sequencing was performed with immunoSEQ multiplex PCR; in TCRdb, only in-frame clones are kept and a portion is missing. The sample lists about 98,000 clones, around nine tenths seen once, with 2.8% in the top ten. Brentuximab vedotin exposure varied among the patients, all of whom had relapsed after autologous stem cell transplantation. The input for sequencing was peripheral blood mononuclear cells (PBMCs), taken at baseline. These receptor sequences come from a human donor with classical Hodgkin lymphoma.

This rearrangement joins TRBV6-6 to TRBJ1-2; D call uncertain. V was shortened by 0 bases and J by 2 bases, with 10 bases between the two germline ends. The CDR3 loop spans 15 amino acids. Germline V gives CDR1 MNHNY, CDR2 SVGAGI (reference sequence). CDR3 DNA sequence: TGTGCCAGCAGTTACTCGAGTCTACTGAACTATGGCTACACCTTC. Its translation: CASSYSSLLNYGYTF.

The CDR3 protein is CASSQELAGGALKEQFF. The DNA for the CDR3 is TGTGCCAGCAGCCAAGAATTGGCGGGAGGGGCACTAAAGGAGCAGTTCTTC. This chain links TRBV4-2 with TRBJ2-1; 9 nucleotides line up with TRBD2. CDR1 LGHNA and CDR2 YNFKEQ come from the germline V gene. V shed 0 bases, J shed 10 bases, and the junction held 13 bases outside the gene matches. The CDR3 runs 17 residues.

The chain couples TRBV6-5 to TRBJ2-7; 9 nucleotides align to TRBD1. Unmatched junction bases numbered 8, after V lost 6 bases and J lost 2 bases. The CDR3 has 15 residues. CDR1 and CDR2 (germline): MNHEY, SVGAGI. The CDR3 protein is CASRRTGQGTYEQYF. CDR3 nucleotides: TGTGCCAGCAGACGGACGGGACAGGGCACCTACGAGCAGTACTTC.

The chain links TRBV4-1 to TRBJ2-6, with a possible D match to TRBD1 (6 bases). CDR1 and CDR2 from the germline V gene are MGHRA and YSYEKL. This CDR3 comprises 17 residues. V lost 3 bases and J lost 1, with 13 bases in between. CDR3 protein: CASSQRQVTSGANVLTF. DNA of the CDR3: TGCGCCAGCAGCCAGCGACAGGTTACTTCTGGGGCCAACGTCCTGACTTTC.

The V and J genes are TRBV15 and TRBJ1-4, with D tentatively TRBD1 (5 bases). The CDR3 runs to 16 residues. The V gene lost 1 base and the J gene lost 3 bases, with 12 bases spanning the gap. CDR1 and CDR2 (germline): LNHNV, YYDKDF (reference sequence). The CDR3 loop is CATSRGHRNSNEKLFF. DNA for the CDR3: TGTGCCACCAGCAGAGGACACAGGAACTCTAATGAAAAACTGTTTTTT.

The rearrangement uses TRBV19 and TRBJ2-1; 11 bases line up with TRBD2. CDR1 and CDR2 from the germline V gene are LNHDA and SQIVND (reference sequence). The CDR3 has 15 residues. V shed 7 bases, J shed 6 bases, and the junction held 8 bases outside the gene matches. CDR3: CASKPGLAGRNEQFF. CDR3 in DNA: TGTGCCAGTAAGCCCGGACTAGCGGGTCGCAATGAGCAGTTCTTC.

This chain uses TRBV6-5 with TRBJ2-3; tentatively, D is TRBD2 (6 bases). This CDR3 contains 12 residues. CDR1 MNHEY and CDR2 SVGAGI come from the germline V gene. Trimming left V 9 bases short and J 7 bases short, with 14 bases between. This CDR3 is CASRGRRNTQYF. The CDR3 coding sequence is TGTGCCAGTCGGGGGAGACGAAATACGCAGTATTTT.

The rearrangement uses TRBV7-6 and TRBJ2-1; possibly TRBD2 for D (5 bases). This CDR3 has 13 residues. Looked up from germline, CDR1 is SGHVS and CDR2 is FNYEAQ. The V end was cut by 4 bases, the J end by 7 bases, with 11 bases between. The CDR3 sequence is CASSSTRKNEQFF. CDR3 DNA sequence: TGTGCCAGCAGCTCCACTAGGAAAAATGAGCAGTTCTTC. Using reference TRBV7-6 and TRBJ2-1 for the parts outside the CDR3, the full variable domain is GAGVSQSPRYKVTKRGQDVALRCDPISGHVSLYWYRQALGQGPEFLTYFNYEAQQDKSGLPNDRFSAERPEGSISTLTIQRTEQRDSAMYRCASSSTRKNEQFFGPGTRLTVL.

The rearrangement uses TRBV28 and TRBJ2-3; TRBD1 aligns across 9 bases. CDR1 is MDHEN and CDR2 is SYDVKM in the germline V gene. The trim removed 6 bases at V and 2 bases at J, leaving 3 bases unmatched. The CDR3 loop spans 14 amino acids. As DNA, the CDR3 is TGTGCCAGCAGGGGGACAGGGCTCACAGATACGCAGTATTTT. This encodes CASRGTGLTDTQYF.

The chain employs TRBV11-3 and TRBJ2-2; a weak D match, TRBD1 (6 bases). From germline, CDR1 is SGHNT and CDR2 YENEEA. V was trimmed by 2 bases and J by 7 bases, leaving 17 bases between them. The CDR3 spans 16 residues. In nucleotides, the CDR3 is TGTGCCAGCAGCTTACCTCGGACAGCTCGGAGCGGGGAGCTGTTTTTT. Translation gives CASSLPRTARSGELFF.

This sequence joins TRBV27 and TRBJ2-7, with 7 bases fitting TRBD2. CDR1 and CDR2 (germline): MNHEY, SMNVEV (reference sequence). Trimming cost V 4 bases and J 4 bases; bases outside gene matches: 4. This CDR3 is 13 amino acids long. CDR3 sequence reads: CASSSGGNYEQYF. The CDR3 bases are TGTGCCAGCAGTTCCGGGGGGAATTACGAGCAGTACTTC.

The chain recombines TRBV4-1 with TRBJ1-1; D remains ambiguous. Germline-derived CDR1 and CDR2 are MGHRA and YSYEKL. This CDR3 contains 14 residues. The V gene lost 6 bases and the J gene lost 6 bases, with 17 bases spanning the gap. CDR3 DNA: TGCGCCAGCAGGCGGGAAGGAAATCGCCCTGAAGCTTTCTTT. It yields the protein CASRREGNRPEAFF.

In this sample, this clone turned up once. The V call is TRBV27, the J call TRBJ2-7; 9 bases align to TRBD2. The germline V gene has CDR1 MNHEY and CDR2 SMNVEV (reference sequence). This CDR3 has 15 amino acids. V gave up 10 bases and J gave up 1 base; unmatched junction bases: 11. Here the CDR3 DNA reads TGTGCCACCCTCGTAGCGGGAGCCCCTTCCTACGAGCAGTACTTC. Translated: CATLVAGAPSYEQYF.

The rearrangement uses TRBV5-1 and TRBJ1-1, with a tentative D call TRBD1 (6 bases). The CDR3 consists of 15 residues. Germline CDR1 reads SGHRS; CDR2 reads YFSETQ. V shed 7 bases and J shed 7 bases, with 23 bases lying between them. The CDR3 sequence: CASGTGSERTDEAFF. In DNA, the CDR3 is TGCGCCAGCGGCACCGGTTCCGAAAGGACAGATGAAGCTTTCTTT.

V is TRBV4-1 and J is TRBJ1-1; 7 positions match TRBD1. J lost 3 bases, V lost 0 bases, and 10 bases had no gene match. CDR1 is MGHRA and CDR2 is YSYEKL in the germline V gene. There are 17 residues in the CDR3. In nucleotides, the CDR3 is TGCGCCAGCAGCCAAGACTTACGATCAGGGGGGTACACTGAAGCTTTCTTT. It yields the protein CASSQDLRSGGYTEAFF.

The chain carries TRBV7-9 and TRBJ1-2; possible D gene TRBD1, 5 bases. V lost 5 bases to trimming and J lost 7 bases, with 23 bases between them. CDR3 length equals 16 residues. The germline CDR1 and CDR2 sequences are SEHNR and FQNEAQ (reference sequence). The CDR3 region is CASSRFETDLPRGYTF. The CDR3, as DNA: TGTGCCAGCAGCCGCTTCGAGACAGACCTTCCGCGTGGCTACACCTTC.

CDR3 DNA sequence: TGTGCCAGCAGCTTAGCGCTCGATCAGCCCCAGCATTTT. Protein product: CASSLALDQPQHF. This chain links TRBV7-9 with TRBJ1-5; D is uncertain. Germline assignment: CDR1 SEHNR and CDR2 FQNEAQ (reference sequence). This CDR3 is built from 13 residues. Trimming took off 0 bases at V and 5 bases at J, with 5 bases between the two ends.

CDR3 DNA sequence: TGTGCCAGCAGTTCAACGGGACAGGCGCATTCACCCCTCCACTTT. Protein sequence: CASSSTGQAHSPLHF. This rearrangement joins TRBV27 to TRBJ1-6; 8 bases are shared with TRBD1. This CDR3 region has 15 residues. Germline-derived CDR1 and CDR2 are MNHEY and SMNVEV (reference sequence). V was clipped by 4 bases and J by 8 bases; unmatched bases: 7.

This chain links TRBV27 with TRBJ1-2, with TRBD1 as a possible D gene (5 bases). Germline V gene lookup returns CDR1 MNHEY and CDR2 SMNVEV (reference sequence). The CDR3 extends over 15 amino acids. Trimming pared 5 bases from V and 4 bases from J, leaving 17 bases between. The CDR3: CASSITRERSYGYTF. The CDR3 DNA reads TGTGCCAGCAGTATCACCAGGGAGAGGAGCTATGGCTACACCTTC.

The V and J genes are TRBV11-2 and TRBJ2-5; weak D call: TRBD2 (5 bases). The V end lost 2 bases, the J end lost 5 bases, and 6 bases lay between the germline ends. The CDR3 has 12 residues. Germline CDR1 and CDR2: SGHAT and FQNNGV. The CDR3 DNA is TGTGCCAGCAGCTTAAGGAGGGAGACCCAGTACTTC. Protein sequence: CASSLRRETQYF.

The V call is TRBV5-6, the J call TRBJ1-3; no clear D gene. Germline values: CDR1 SGHDT, CDR2 YYEEEE. The CDR3 has 15 residues. V was trimmed by 0 bases and J by 1 base, leaving 8 bases between them. The CDR3 sequence is CASSLGEVSGNTIYF. For the CDR3, the DNA is TGTGCCAGCAGCTTGGGGGAGGTTTCTGGAAACACCATATATTTT.

CDR3 region: CASSWMISEAFF. CDR3 bases: TGTGCCAGCAGCTGGATGATCAGTGAGGCTTTCTTT. The J gene is TRBJ1-1, the V gene TRBV6-6; D not certain. Trimming took off 6 bases at V and 11 bases at J, with 16 bases between the two ends. The CDR3 covers 12 residues. CDR1 MNHNY and CDR2 SVGAGI come from the germline V gene (reference sequence).

This chain links TRBV2 with TRBJ2-2, with 14 positions matching TRBD2. Germline V gives CDR1 SNHLY, CDR2 FYNNEI. The CDR3 is 17 amino acids. Trimming removed 5 bases from V and 0 bases from J; junction bases left unmatched: 2. The CDR3 region has the DNA TGTGCCAGCAGTCGACTAGCGGGAGGGTCGAACACCGGGGAGCTGTTTTTT. Protein product: CASSRLAGGSNTGELFF.

This clone was seen just once. The gene calls are TRBV19 and TRBJ2-7, with 7 nucleotides matching TRBD2. The CDR3 runs to 15 residues. Germline lookup yields CDR1 LNHDA and CDR2 SQIVND (reference sequence). V shed 6 bases and J 9 bases; nucleotides not matched to a gene: 17. The CDR3 spells CASRQTGGASFGQYF. CDR3 DNA: TGTGCCAGTAGACAGACGGGAGGCGCTTCGTTCGGGCAGTACTTC. Filled out from reference TRBV19 and TRBJ2-7, the complete variable domain reads DGGITQSPKYLFRKEGQNVTLSCEQNLNHDAMYWYRQDPGQGLRLIYYSQIVNDFQKGDIAEGYSVSREKKESFPLTVTSAQKNPTAFYLCASRQTGGASFGQYFGPGTRLTVT.

V gene TRBV11-2 combines with J gene TRBJ1-1; no firm D call. The CDR3 totals 15 residues. Trimming cost V 5 bases and J 1 base, with 14 bases left between them. The germline V gene has CDR1 SGHAT and CDR2 FQNNGV. The CDR3: CASSTQRVKNTEAFF. The CDR3 nucleotides are TGTGCCAGCAGCACCCAACGGGTGAAGAACACTGAAGCTTTCTTT.